These 12 T cell receptor beta chains were all obtained from the same sample, sequenced in a study of human thymus T cells (dated by TCRdb to 2018 to 2020). Thymus tissue was collected as surgical resects that were removed during corrective cardiac surgery. Library method: the immunoSEQ multiplex PCR assay. TCRdb carries this immuneACCESS record with in-frame sequences only. Its versions omit some clonotypes, under half of them owing to an unresolved V gene in the studies checked, with the rest unexplained. The sample table shows under 150,000 clones, and 90% to 95% are seen once. The leading ten clones occupy 0.02% to 0.025% of the sample. The sequencing sample was made of thymus tissue. The receptors stem from a boy less than two years old with a congenital heart defect but otherwise immunologically healthy.

V is TRBV5-1 and J is TRBJ1-4, with no clear D. This CDR3 contains 15 residues. The germline V gene encodes CDR1 SGHRS and CDR2 YFSETQ. Trimming took off 3 bases at V and 6 bases at J, with 15 bases between the two ends. The CDR3 reads CASSSEGRKDEKLFF. CDR3 bases: TGCGCCAGCAGCTCCGAAGGACGGAAAGATGAAAAACTGTTTTTT.

The rearrangement links TRBV4-1 to TRBJ2-2, with 14 bases identical to TRBD2. This CDR3 spans 19 amino acids. Unmatched junction bases numbered 10, after V lost 4 bases and J lost 3 bases. CDR1 is MGHRA and CDR2 is YSYEKL in the germline V gene. The CDR3 sequence: CASSPSTSGGAKDTGELFF. Written as DNA, the CDR3 is TGCGCCAGCAGCCCATCGACTAGCGGGGGGGCGAAGGACACCGGGGAGCTGTTTTTT.

This chain uses TRBV28 with TRBJ2-1; 11 positions agree with TRBD2. CDR1 MDHEN and CDR2 SYDVKM come from the germline V gene. The CDR3 length is 16 residues. V dropped 4 bases and J dropped 1; count of bases not matched to a gene: 3. CDR3 nucleotide sequence: TGTGCCAGCAGTTCATTAGCGGGGGGGTCCTACAATGAGCAGTTCTTC. Amino acid sequence: CASSSLAGGSYNEQFF.

The rearrangement links TRBV20-1 to TRBJ2-3; D ambiguous. Trimming cost V 5 bases and J 1 base, with 4 bases left between them. The CDR3 has 11 residues. CDR1 and CDR2 (germline): DFQATT, SNEGSKA (reference sequence). The CDR3 region is CSAEGTDTQYF. CDR3 DNA: TGCAGTGCTGAAGGCACAGATACGCAGTATTTT.

CDR3 sequence (DNA): TGTGCCAGCAGTTACTCGGCAGGGGGGGACTATGGCTACACCTTC. Protein product: CASSYSAGGDYGYTF. The chain employs TRBV6-5 and TRBJ1-2, with 7 bases lining up with TRBD1. With 0 bases clipped from V and 3 bases from J, the junction kept 4 bases outside the gene matches. Germline CDR1 reads MNHEY; CDR2 reads SVGAGI. This CDR3 contains 15 residues.

The chain couples TRBV10-3 to TRBJ1-5; TRBD1 might be the D (5 bases). In germline, CDR1 is ENHRY, CDR2 SYGVKD. Between the trimmed V and J ends, which lost 0 bases and 2 bases, there was a span of 11 bases. The CDR3 sequence is 16 residues long. The CDR3 loop reads CAISESRTGGNQPQHF. The CDR3 bases are TGTGCCATCAGTGAGTCCCGGACGGGGGGCAATCAGCCCCAGCATTTT.

The chain joins TRBV7-7 to TRBJ2-5, with D tentatively TRBD2 (5 bases). The V gene's germline CDR1 is SSHAT and CDR2 FNYEAQ (reference sequence). The CDR3 is made up of 15 amino acids. V dropped 0 bases and J dropped 3 bases, with 11 bases sitting between them. DNA for the CDR3: TGTGCCAGCAGCTTAGCCGGGGAGAGCGAAGAGACCCAGTACTTC. Its translation is CASSLAGESEETQYF.

The gene calls are TRBV4-1 and TRBJ2-1; D is possibly TRBD1 or TRBD2 (5 bases each). The V gene's germline CDR1 is MGHRA and CDR2 YSYEKL. The CDR3 length is 15 residues. Between the trimmed V and J ends, which lost 1 base and 10 bases, there was a span of 17 bases. CDR3 nucleotide sequence: TGCGCCAGCAGCCAAGGAGTTGGACAAAGCGGCGAGCAGTTCTTC. Protein product: CASSQGVGQSGEQFF.

The chain has TRBV11-2 and TRBJ2-7; TRBD1 matches at 8 bases. V was pared by 5 bases and J by 0 bases, with 9 bases of the junction left unmatched. Germline-derived CDR1 and CDR2 are SGHAT and FQNNGV. The CDR3 length is 16 residues. The CDR3 loop is CASSPGDRPLSYEQYF. DNA for the CDR3: TGTGCCAGCAGCCCGGGGGACAGGCCCCTCTCCTACGAGCAGTACTTC.

This sequence joins TRBV28 and TRBJ1-2; D may be TRBD1 (6 bases). Germline V gives CDR1 MDHEN, CDR2 SYDVKM. V was shortened by 8 bases and J by 9 bases, with 22 bases between the two germline ends. The CDR3 has 14 amino acids. The CDR3 bases are TGTGCCAGCCGCCGTAGGGACACGATGTATAGCTACACCTTC. Translating it yields CASRRRDTMYSYTF.

This chain joins TRBV4-3 and TRBJ1-4; 9 positions agree with TRBD1. The germline CDR1 and CDR2 sequences are LGHNA and YSLEER. Trimming removed 4 bases from V and 6 bases from J; junction bases left unmatched: 6. The CDR3 is 15 residues long. Written as DNA, the CDR3 is TGCGCCAGCAGCCGTCGGGGGGACAGGGATGAAAAACTGTTTTTT. Its translation is CASSRRGDRDEKLFF.

The chain couples TRBV29-1 to TRBJ2-1; TRBD1 matches at 7 bases. Trimming at V came to 7 bases and at J to 8 bases, leaving 11 bases not matched to a gene. The germline V gene encodes CDR1 SQVTM and CDR2 ANQGSEA. The CDR3 is 13 residues long. In nucleotides, the CDR3 is TGCAGCGCTGGGACAGCGCAAGGGGATGAGCAGTTCTTC. Amino acids: CSAGTAQGDEQFF.